The next 28 T cell receptor beta chains were all read from a single sample in a study of cytomegalovirus exposure and HLA in healthy donors. Primers included in the PCR were 60 Vbeta and 13 Jbeta primers. Profiling relied on immunoSEQ multiplex PCR, and the TCRdb table lists in-frame clones only, not all of them. The sample carries some 120,000 clones, 9% to 10% recorded once. The material sequenced was PBMCs. The origin of the receptors is a young man in good health and CMV-seronegative.

J is TRBJ1-5 and V is TRBV5-6, with 7 bases aligning to TRBD1. The junction had 5 bases not matched to a gene; V was cut back by 0 bases and J by 5 bases. From germline, CDR1 is SGHDT and CDR2 YYEEEE. This CDR3 has 15 amino acids. The CDR3 DNA follows: TGTGCCAGCAGCTTGGGACAGGGATCATATCAGCCCCAGCATTTT. Translating gives CASSLGQGSYQPQHF.

This clone was seen a few times. The V call is TRBV18, the J call TRBJ2-7, with 10 nucleotides matching TRBD1. The CDR3 has 15 residues. V was pared by 5 bases and J by 5 bases, with 9 bases of the junction left unmatched. Germline loops: CDR1 KGHSH, CDR2 LQKENI. The CDR3 region is CASSTGQGKTNEQYF. The CDR3 DNA sequence: TGTGCCAGCTCAACGGGACAGGGGAAGACCAACGAGCAGTACTTC. The full variable domain, rest sourced from reference TRBV18 and TRBJ2-7, is NAGVMQNPRHLVRRRGQEARLRCSPMKGHSHVYWYRQLPEEGLKFMVYLQKENIIDESGMPKERFSAEFPKEGPSILRIQQVVRGDSAAYFCASSTGQGKTNEQYFGPGTRLTVT.

This clone has a handful of counts. The chain carries TRBV11-2 and TRBJ2-1; TRBD1 might be the D (5 bases). The CDR3 runs 16 residues. The germline V and J ends were trimmed by 2 bases and 0 bases, with 11 bases remaining between them. CDR1 is SGHAT, CDR2 FQNNGV, per germline. Here the CDR3 DNA reads TGTGCCAGCAGCTTAAACCCGACAGTCTCCTACAATGAGCAGTTCTTC. This codes for CASSLNPTVSYNEQFF. Full variable domain (rest looked up from reference TRBV11-2 and TRBJ2-1): EAGVAQSPRYKIIEKRQSVAFWCNPISGHATLYWYQQILGQGPKLLIQFQNNGVVDDSQLPKDRFSAERLKGVDSTLKIQPAKLEDSAVYLCASSLNPTVSYNEQFFGPGTRLTVL.

The V call is TRBV5-1, the J call TRBJ2-5, with 8 bases identical to TRBD1. V shed 0 bases, J shed 5 bases, and the junction held 0 bases outside the gene matches. This CDR3 is built from 13 residues. Per the germline V gene, CDR1 is SGHRS and CDR2 is YFSETQ. This chain's CDR3 is CASSLGDRETQYF. The CDR3 coding sequence is TGCGCCAGCAGCTTGGGGGACAGGGAGACCCAGTACTTC.

The gene calls are TRBV7-3 and TRBJ2-1; 9 bases map to TRBD2. CDR1 and CDR2 from the germline V gene are SGHTA and FQGTGA. The CDR3 contains 17 residues. With 5 bases clipped from V and 8 bases from J, the junction kept 16 bases outside the gene matches. The DNA of the CDR3 is TGTGCCAGCAGCGGTACTGGGTTAGGCGGGAGGGCCGATGAGCAGTTCTTC. The encoded protein is CASSGTGLGGRADEQFF.

This clone was seen more than once but under ten times. V and J are TRBV11-3 and TRBJ1-2; no firm D call. Germline loops: CDR1 SGHNT, CDR2 YENEEA. V lost 1 base and J lost 2, with 5 bases in between. There are 13 residues in the CDR3. Here the CDR3 DNA reads TGTGCCAGCAGCTTAGGGCCCAACTATGGCTACACCTTC. This codes for CASSLGPNYGYTF.

CDR3 sequence: CSVVRTYEQYF. CDR3 in DNA: TGCAGCGTCGTGAGGACCTACGAGCAGTACTTC. The V call is TRBV29-1, the J call TRBJ2-7, with unresolved D. CDR1 SQVTM and CDR2 ANQGSEA come from the germline V gene. The CDR3 totals 11 residues. Trimming cost V 6 bases and J 2 bases, with 8 bases left between them.

This clone has just a few counts. The chain links TRBV30 to TRBJ2-5; perhaps TRBD1 as D (5 bases). The length of the CDR3 is 12 residues. Germline assignment: CDR1 GTSNPN and CDR2 SVGIG (reference sequence). Trimming shortened V by 7 bases and J by 2 bases, and 11 bases separated the two germline ends. CDR3 nucleotide sequence: TGTGCCTCAACAGACAGACAAGAGACCCAGTACTTC. It specifies CASTDRQETQYF.

This clone was counted between two and nine times. The chain has TRBV6-5 and TRBJ2-3; 9 nucleotides line up with TRBD2. The CDR3 spans 15 residues. The V segment lost 2 bases and the J segment 1 base; nucleotides outside the gene matches: 1. The germline CDR1 and CDR2 sequences are MNHEY and SVGAGI. CDR3 residues: CASSYPSGGTDTQYF. The CDR3 bases are TGTGCCAGCAGTTACCCTAGCGGGGGCACAGATACGCAGTATTTT.

This clone came up a few times. This chain connects TRBV29-1 to TRBJ2-1, with 9 bases lining up with TRBD2. CDR3 length: 14 residues. Germline CDR1 SQVTM, CDR2 ANQGSEA. V lost 7 bases to trimming and J lost 7 bases; unmatched junction nucleotides: 11. The CDR3 nucleotides read TGCAGCGCAAATAGCGGGAGCTTGGGGAATGAGCAGTTCTTC. Its protein is CSANSGSLGNEQFF.

This clone was seen a handful of times. V usage is TRBV7-2 and J usage is TRBJ1-5; D ambiguous. This CDR3 is 12 amino acids long. CDR1 SGHTA and CDR2 FQGNSA come from the germline V gene. The V end was cut by 5 bases, the J end by 5 bases, with 7 bases between. The CDR3 loop reads CASSPPDQPQHF. The DNA of the CDR3 is TGTGCCAGCAGCCCCCCCGATCAGCCCCAGCATTTT.

The chain carries TRBV18 and TRBJ1-1; 7 nucleotides align to TRBD1. The germline CDR1 and CDR2 sequences are KGHSH and LQKENI. Unmatched junction bases numbered 6, after V lost 5 bases and J lost 6 bases. The CDR3 is made up of 13 amino acids. The CDR3 sequence: CASSSGQVPEAFF. CDR3 in DNA: TGTGCCAGCTCATCCGGACAGGTCCCTGAAGCTTTCTTT.

This clone was detected only a few times. This chain uses TRBV5-8 with TRBJ2-7; tentative D call: TRBD1 (5 bases). CDR1 and CDR2 (germline): SGHTS, YDEGEE. The CDR3 is 11 amino acids. V gave up 5 bases and J gave up 2 bases, with 5 bases separating them. DNA for the CDR3: TGTGCCAGCAGAGGGGCCTACGAGCAGTACTTC. Amino acid sequence: CASRGAYEQYF.

V and J are TRBV10-2 and TRBJ2-7; D is unresolved. The CDR3 sequence is 14 residues long. Germline V gene data show CDR1 as WSHSY and CDR2 as SAAADI. V dropped 4 bases and J dropped 4 bases, with 14 bases sitting between them. The CDR3 sequence: CASSGRRIPYEQYF. CDR3 DNA sequence: TGCGCCAGCAGTGGGCGGCGAATACCTTACGAGCAGTACTTC.

V gene TRBV28 combines with J gene TRBJ2-7, with TRBD2 matching 10 bases. Per germline, CDR1 MDHEN and CDR2 SYDVKM. The length of the CDR3 is 15 residues. With V trimmed by 6 bases and J by 1 base, 6 bases remained unmatched. Here the CDR3 DNA reads TGTGCCAGCAGCTTGGGACTAGCGAAATCCTACGAGCAGTACTTC. It translates to CASSLGLAKSYEQYF. Full variable domain (missing parts from reference TRBV28 and TRBJ2-7): DVKVTQSSRYLVKRTGEKVFLECVQDMDHENMFWYRQDPGLGLRLIYFSYDVKMKEKGDIPEGYSVSREKKERFSLILESASTNQTSMYLCASSLGLAKSYEQYFGPGTRLTVT.

This clone turned up a few times. The chain recombines TRBV5-4 with TRBJ2-3; 9 nucleotides align to TRBD2. Germline assignment: CDR1 SGHNT and CDR2 YYREEE (reference sequence). This CDR3 comprises 16 residues. With V trimmed by 2 bases and J by 2 bases, 6 bases remained unmatched. This CDR3 reads CASSLRTSAFTDTQYF. The CDR3 DNA follows: TGTGCCAGCAGCTTAAGGACTAGCGCCTTCACAGATACGCAGTATTTT.

This clone was counted many times. V usage is TRBV10-1 and J usage is TRBJ2-7, with TRBD1 identical over 7 bases. V shed 6 bases and J 6 bases; nucleotides not matched to a gene: 5. Germline V gives CDR1 WNHNN, CDR2 SYGVQD (reference sequence). The CDR3 runs to 12 residues. The CDR3 DNA reads as TGCGCCAGCAGCCGAGGGACAGCCGAGCAGTACTTC. Its protein product is CASSRGTAEQYF.

This clone was detected only a few times. The genes are TRBV27 and TRBJ2-7, with a tentative D call TRBD2 (6 bases). The CDR3 has 13 amino acids. Germline lookup yields CDR1 MNHEY and CDR2 SMNVEV (reference sequence). V gave up 6 bases and J gave up 2 bases, with 11 bases separating them. The CDR3 reads CASSQTSTYEQYF. The CDR3 region has the DNA TGTGCCAGCAGCCAGACTAGTACCTACGAGCAGTACTTC.

The J gene is TRBJ1-5, the V gene TRBV19; possible D gene TRBD1, 6 bases. V was shortened by 10 bases and J by 1 base, with 20 bases between the two germline ends. Germline V gives CDR1 LNHDA, CDR2 SQIVND (reference sequence). CDR3 length: 16 residues. DNA for the CDR3: TGTGCCACCACCAATCTCTGGGACACCAGCAATCAGCCCCAGCATTTT. Residues: CATTNLWDTSNQPQHF.

This clone was counted only a few times. The V and J genes are TRBV5-1 and TRBJ1-5; D perhaps matches TRBD1 (5 bases). Germline-derived CDR1 and CDR2 are SGHRS and YFSETQ. The CDR3 is 15 amino acids. V was pared by 0 bases and J by 5 bases, with 12 bases between. In nucleotides, the CDR3 is TGCGCCAGCAGCTTGGCAACAGGTCTAGATCAGCCCCAGCATTTT. Protein sequence: CASSLATGLDQPQHF.

The genes are TRBV6-6 and TRBJ1-4; no clear D gene. Trimming shortened V by 7 bases and J by 8 bases, and 17 bases separated the two germline ends. Germline values: CDR1 MNHNY, CDR2 SVGAGI (reference sequence). The CDR3 has 14 amino acids. The CDR3 coding sequence is TGTGCCAGCACCAGAACGTCGGGCGGGGAAAAACTGTTTTTT. Its protein product is CASTRTSGGEKLFF.

This clone was observed a few times. V and J are TRBV5-1 and TRBJ2-1; D is unresolved. V lost 0 bases and J 5 bases, leaving 6 bases between the germline ends. This CDR3 spans 13 amino acids. Looked up from germline, CDR1 is SGHRS and CDR2 is YFSETQ. CDR3 protein: CASSLEADNEQFF. The CDR3, as DNA: TGCGCCAGCAGCTTGGAGGCGGACAATGAGCAGTTCTTC.

This chain connects TRBV6-1 to TRBJ1-2, with 9 bases lining up with TRBD1. The V gene's germline CDR1 is MNHNS and CDR2 SASEGT. With V trimmed by 6 bases and J by 7 bases, 6 bases remained unmatched. The CDR3 contains 13 residues. The CDR3 region is CASRQTGGGGYTF. Written as DNA, the CDR3 is TGTGCCAGCAGGCAAACAGGGGGCGGTGGCTACACCTTC.

The chain employs TRBV14 and TRBJ2-2; 9 bases map to TRBD1. The J segment lost 5 bases and the V segment lost 0 bases, leaving 10 bases of the junction unmatched. The length of the CDR3 is 18 residues. Germline V gene lookup returns CDR1 SGHDN and CDR2 FVKESK. This CDR3 reads CASSQDLPRQGGTGELFF. The CDR3 DNA follows: TGTGCCAGCAGCCAAGATTTGCCGAGACAGGGGGGTACCGGGGAGCTGTTTTTT. Full variable domain (remainder filled in from reference TRBV14 and TRBJ2-2): EAGVTQFPSHSVIEKGQTVTLRCDPISGHDNLYWYRRVMGKEIKFLLHFVKESKQDESGMPNNRFLAERTGGTYSTLKVQPAELEDSGVYFCASSQDLPRQGGTGELFFGEGSRLTVL.

There are a few counts of this clone. The rearrangement links TRBV21-1 to TRBJ1-1; the table's D call TRBD1 went unverified against the DNA. TRBV21-1 is deemed a pseudogene. The CDR3 extends over 17 amino acids. The DNA for the CDR3 is TGTGCCAGCACCTCCGTCCAGGGGGCGCTTGGCCACACTGAAGCTTTCTTT. Its protein is CASTSVQGALGHTEAFF.

The V gene is TRBV30, the J gene TRBJ2-7; 9 bases match TRBD1. Germline trimming cut 2 bases from V and 6 bases from J; bases unmatched to any gene: 11. The CDR3 runs to 15 residues. Per the germline V gene, CDR1 is GTSNPN and CDR2 is SVGIG (reference sequence). CDR3 residues: CAWSRTPGQGLEQYF. CDR3 bases: TGTGCCTGGAGTCGTACTCCCGGACAGGGGCTCGAGCAGTACTTC. Full variable domain (outside the CDR3, taken from reference TRBV30 and TRBJ2-7): SQTIHQWPATLVQPVGSPLSLECTVEGTSNPNLYWYRQAAGRGLQLLFYSVGIGQISSEVPQNLSASRPQDRQFILSSKKLLLSDSGFYLCAWSRTPGQGLEQYFGPGTRLTVT.

There are a few counts of this clone. The rearrangement uses TRBV18 and TRBJ1-1, with 8 bases lining up with TRBD1. This CDR3 region has 15 residues. Germline V lookup: CDR1 KGHSH, CDR2 LQKENI. V lost 3 bases, J lost 6 bases, and 9 bases stayed unmatched. Written as DNA, the CDR3 is TGTGCCAGCTCACCGTCAGGACAGGGTCCGTCTGAAGCTTTCTTT. It is translated as CASSPSGQGPSEAFF. The whole variable domain, filled in from reference TRBV18 and TRBJ1-1, reads NAGVMQNPRHLVRRRGQEARLRCSPMKGHSHVYWYRQLPEEGLKFMVYLQKENIIDESGMPKERFSAEFPKEGPSILRIQQVVRGDSAAYFCASSPSGQGPSEAFFGQGTRLTVV.

This clone turned up a few times. The genes are TRBV4-3 and TRBJ1-6; 7 bases are shared with TRBD1. Germline loops: CDR1 LGHNA, CDR2 YSLEER. CDR3 length equals 16 residues. V trimming: 0 bases; J trimming: 6 bases; junction bases outside the gene matches: 5. The CDR3 sequence is CASSQEWGQSNSPLHF. CDR3 in DNA: TGCGCCAGCAGCCAAGAATGGGGACAGAGTAATTCACCCCTCCACTTT.